This paragraph reports one TCR beta chain. No antigen is known for it. In this record, gene identifiers and germline sequences come from the mouse. The read gets to within 1 residue of the CDR3 end, and the germline J gene fills in the rest. The sample originates from a study of tissue T cells after allogeneic stem cell transplantation (dated by TCRdb to between 2020 and 2023). Notes on the research overall: The study profiled TCR beta repertoires in many tissues obtained from research autopsies of patients with and without GVHD, and also in mouse models of GVHD. The human part of the study was a prospective observational study with no blinding and no randomization. Study-wide conclusions, independent of this receptor: A small and clinically heterogeneous patient cohort was studied, and sampling depth was acknowledged as a limitation. Only a few T cell clones appeared in more than one patient, yet motif-based clustering showed tissue-specific repertoire signatures that were shared between patients. Within patients, how anatomically similar the tissues were was a key factor in shaping TCR repertoire composition, regardless of disease or transplant status. Which tissue TCRs were alloreactive or antigen-specific was not determined in the study, and some of the clones might have been host cells that persisted. In both patients and mice, T cells from blood and spleen picked up only a limited part of the TCR repertoire that was detected in tissues.

The library was obtained by the immunoSEQ multiplex PCR assay. Adaptive Biotechnologies performed the TCRbeta CDR3 sequencing at survey depth and reported CDR3 sequences, V/J genes, productive frequency and template counts. Amplification of TCR beta CDR3 regions started from genomic DNA instead of RNA. The authors' pipeline ran thus. Jensen-Shannon divergence served to quantify pairwise repertoire overlap between tissues, with 0 meaning identical and 1 meaning complete divergence. Tissues were clustered by single-linkage agglomerative hierarchical clustering of pairwise JSD values, and the clustering results were displayed as dendrograms. GLIPH2 was run on all patient samples with simulation_depth 1000, kmer_min_depth 3 and cdr3_length_cutoff 8, and groups with more than two unique CDR3s were retained. In a standardized tissue-overlap score, Jaccard GLIPH-group overlap across patients was extrapolated to a standard repertoire size of 1000 clones. Linear mixed-effect models, with tissue included as a fixed effect and individual included as a random effect, were used to assess associations of diversity with clinical or experimental variables. TCRdb re-hosts the immuneACCESS table, in-frame sequences only. Its copies lack some clones; in the studies checked, an unresolved V gene accounts for under half of them, and the cause for the rest is not known. That table supplies the V and J calls and clone size; D and trimming were determined from the DNA. This sample has more than 45,000 clones in its table, and about three quarters of those were observed once. In total, the top ten clones hold 0.55% of the sample.

Its CDR3 holds 15 amino acids, cysteine through phenylalanine. The DNA covers only part of the CDR3, 42 bases in frame from base 1. Trimmed from V: 8 bases; trimmed from J: 0 bases; junction bases lacking a gene match: 6. CDR1 and CDR2 are drawn from the germline V gene: NNHDY, SYVADS. The sequence came from a pool of C57BL/6 mice in good health. The rearranged segments are TRBV13-3 and TRBJ2-3; TRBD2 lines up with 10 middle nucleotides. Sequenced input: sorted cells pooled from one or two spleens. The CDR3 amino acid sequence is: CARDWGASSAETLYF. The part of the CDR3 DNA that was read is TGTGCCAGAGACTGGGGGGCCTCTAGTGCAGAAACGCTGTAT.